The clone carrying this T cell receptor (beta chain) was seen a few times. Living in roughly 25 US areas, the participants were between roughly 18 and 90 years of age. Here immunoSEQ multiplex PCR was the method, and the copy in TCRdb shows in-frame clones only, minus some. Among around 140,000 clones listed, around 84% were seen once. The sample is drawn from a study of blood T cell repertoires in COVID-19. The overall study: Sources were T cells, B-cell-depleted T cells, or PBMCs; the material itself was cDNA or gDNA.

This CDR3 spans 16 amino acids. The V and J ends lost 2 bases and 9 bases, in that order; junction bases with no gene match: 4. The V gene's germline CDR1 is SGHVS and CDR2 FQNEAQ. Sequenced input: PBMCs or T cells enriched from blood (not recorded which). The genes are TRBV7-8 and TRBJ2-1; the match to TRBD2 covers 16 bases. The receptor comes from a man aged 35-49 years with acute COVID-19. The CDR3 nucleotides read TGTGCCAGCAGCTTACTCGGGACTAGCGGGGGGGGTGAGCAGTTCTTC. Residues: CASSLLGTSGGGEQFF.